This is a list of T cell receptor beta chains from one sample in a study of blood T cell repertoires in COVID-19. Using immunoSEQ multiplex PCR, the repertoire was profiled, and TCRdb retains in-frame clones only, with some absent. The repertoire holds 120,000 or so clones, with around nine tenths as singletons. The specimen was peripheral blood. These receptors were collected from a human donor in a cohort sampled during active COVID-19. Both conserved end residues are part of each CDR3. The D gene is left open where the match is weak. Size is stated for part of the rows, as once, few or many counts, or as a class when the clone is expanded.

TRBJ2-7	.	TRBV5-1	TRBD2	CASSYSGGSSYEQYF	TGCGCCAGCAGCTATAGCGGGGGGTCCTCCTACGAGCAGTACTTC
TRBJ1-5	.	TRBV6-6	.	CASSYSQGGQPQHF	TGTGCCAGCAGTTACTCACAGGGTGGTCAGCCCCAGCATTTT
TRBJ2-1	few	TRBV7-8	.	CASSLGGQPPRSNEQFF	TGTGCCAGCAGCTTAGGGGGGCAACCCCCCCGGAGCAATGAGCAGTTCTTC
TRBJ1-2	once	TRBV12-3/TRBV12-4	.	CASSRGSGYTF	TGTGCCAGCAGCCGGGGGTCTGGCTACACCTTC
TRBJ1-1	few	TRBV2	.	CASTGKTEAFF	TGTGCCAGCACAGGGAAAACTGAAGCTTTCTTT
TRBJ1-1	once	TRBV7-9	.	CASSSDSLNTEAFF	TGTGCCAGCAGCTCAGACAGTTTGAACACTGAAGCTTTCTTT
TRBJ2-6	.	TRBV25-1	.	CASSGDWTESAGANVLTF	TGTGCCAGCAGTGGAGATTGGACAGAATCTGCTGGGGCCAACGTCCTGACTTTC
TRBJ1-6	.	TRBV7-9	.	CASSLDSNNSPLHF	TGTGCCAGCAGCTTGGACAGTAATAATTCACCCCTCCACTTT
TRBJ1-6	.	TRBV5-6	.	CASHALMANSPLHF	TGTGCCAGCCATGCCCTCATGGCCAATTCACCCCTCCACTTT
TRBJ1-1	.	TRBV20-1	.	CRKDRNTEAFF	TGCAGAAAAGACAGGAACACTGAAGCTTTCTTT
TRBJ2-5	.	TRBV7-6	.	CASSPGQETQYF	TGTGCCAGCAGTCCGGGCCAAGAGACCCAGTACTTC
TRBJ2-7	.	TRBV5-4	TRBD1	CASSSTRDRHSYEQYF	TGTGCCAGCAGCTCCACCCGGGACAGGCACTCCTACGAGCAGTACTTC
TRBJ2-5	.	TRBV4-1	TRBD2	CASSDHRTSIETQYF	TGCGCCAGCAGCGACCACCGGACTAGCATAGAGACCCAGTACTTC